The T cell receptor beta chain under discussion was sequenced for a study of response to subunit inactivated influenza vaccine. CDR1 and CDR2 from the germline V gene are SGHAT and FQDESV (reference sequence). The germline V and J ends were trimmed by 3 bases and 2 bases, with 11 bases remaining between them. The CDR3 has 14 residues. TCRdb reprocessed the RT-PCR reads with MiXCR, giving one entry per CDR3 protein. The sample holds around 580,000 distinct CDR3 sequences, around 15% seen once. The J gene is TRBJ2-7, the V gene TRBV11-1; D is perhaps TRBD2 (5 bases). The material was PBMCs from blood, obtained 11 to 12 days after vaccination. This TCR was sampled from a man in his forties or fifties who received an inactivated influenza vaccine. For the CDR3, the DNA is TGTGCCAGCAGCTTCACGCCCGGGACCTACGAGCAGTACTTC. Translated: CASSFTPGTYEQYF.